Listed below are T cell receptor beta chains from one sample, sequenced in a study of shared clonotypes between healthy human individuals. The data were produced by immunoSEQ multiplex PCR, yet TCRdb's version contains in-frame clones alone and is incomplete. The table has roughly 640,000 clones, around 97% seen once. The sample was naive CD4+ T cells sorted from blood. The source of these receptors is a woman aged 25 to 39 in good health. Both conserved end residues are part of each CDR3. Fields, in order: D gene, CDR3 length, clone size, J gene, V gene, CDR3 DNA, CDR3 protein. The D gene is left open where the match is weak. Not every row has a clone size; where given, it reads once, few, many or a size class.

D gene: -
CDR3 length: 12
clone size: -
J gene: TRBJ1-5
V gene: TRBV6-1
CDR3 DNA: TGTGCCAGCAGTGTCGACAGGTTGACCCAGCATTTT
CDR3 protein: CASSVDRLTQHF

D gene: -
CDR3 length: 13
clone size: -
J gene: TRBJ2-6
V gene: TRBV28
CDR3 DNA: TGTGCCAGCAGTGGCTCTGGGGCCAACGTCCTGACTTTC
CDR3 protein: CASSGSGANVLTF

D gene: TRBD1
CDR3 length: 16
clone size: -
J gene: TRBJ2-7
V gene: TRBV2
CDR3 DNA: TGTGCCAGCTGTCGTATGTCCGGGACAGCGACCTACGAGCAGTACTTC
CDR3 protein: CASCRMSGTATYEQYF

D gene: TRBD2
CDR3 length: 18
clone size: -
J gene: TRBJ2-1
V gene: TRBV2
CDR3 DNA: TGTGCCAGCAGTGAAATCTTAGCTAGCGGGACTCTATACAATGAGCAGTTCTTC
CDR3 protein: CASSEILASGTLYNEQFF

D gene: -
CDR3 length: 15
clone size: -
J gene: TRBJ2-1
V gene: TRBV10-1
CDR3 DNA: TGCGCCAGCAGTTTACAGGGAACGGACTACAATGAGCAGTTCTTC
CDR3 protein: CASSLQGTDYNEQFF

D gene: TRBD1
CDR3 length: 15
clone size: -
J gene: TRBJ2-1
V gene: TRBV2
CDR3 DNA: TGTGCCAGCAGAGCGACAGGGCCCCGATCCAATGAGCAGTTCTTC
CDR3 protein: CASRATGPRSNEQFF

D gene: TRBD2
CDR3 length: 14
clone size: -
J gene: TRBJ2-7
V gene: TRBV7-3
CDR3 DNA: TGTGCCAGCAGCCCGACTAGCGGTTCCTACGAGCAGTACTTC
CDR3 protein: CASSPTSGSYEQYF

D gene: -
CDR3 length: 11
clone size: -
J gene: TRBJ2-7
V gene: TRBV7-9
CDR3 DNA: TGTGCCAGCAGCGATCTCAACGAGCAGTACTTC
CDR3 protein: CASSDLNEQYF

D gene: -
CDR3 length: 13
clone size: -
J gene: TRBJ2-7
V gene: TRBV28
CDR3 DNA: TGTGCCAGCAGTTTCGGAGGGCCCTACGAGCAGTACTTC
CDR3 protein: CASSFGGPYEQYF

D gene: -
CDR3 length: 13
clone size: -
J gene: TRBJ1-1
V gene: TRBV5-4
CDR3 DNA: TGTGCCAGCAGCTTGGACAGGAACACTGAAGCTTTCTTT
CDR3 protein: CASSLDRNTEAFF

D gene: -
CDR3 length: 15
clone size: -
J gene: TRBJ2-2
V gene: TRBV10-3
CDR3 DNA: TGTGCCATCAGTCGGGAGCCCTTAGACACCGGGGAGCTGTTTTTT
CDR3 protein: CAISREPLDTGELFF

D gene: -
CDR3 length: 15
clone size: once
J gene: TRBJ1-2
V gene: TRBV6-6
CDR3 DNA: TGTGCCAGCAGTTACTCAAAGGCAGGGCACTATGGCTACACCTTC
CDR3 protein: CASSYSKAGHYGYTF

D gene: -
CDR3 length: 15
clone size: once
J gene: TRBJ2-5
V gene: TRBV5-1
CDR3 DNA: TGCGCCAGCAGCTTGGTTTCCGATTACCAAGAGACCCAGTACTTC
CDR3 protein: CASSLVSDYQETQYF

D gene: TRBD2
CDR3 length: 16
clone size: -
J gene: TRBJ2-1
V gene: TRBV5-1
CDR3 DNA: TGCGCCAGCAGTAGCGGGAGAATGGGCTCCTACAATGAGCAGTTCTTC
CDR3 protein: CASSSGRMGSYNEQFF

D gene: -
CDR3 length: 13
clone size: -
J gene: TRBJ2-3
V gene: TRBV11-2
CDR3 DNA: TGTGCCAGCAGCTCGGACTGGGGAGGTTCGCAGTATTTT
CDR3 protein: CASSSDWGGSQYF

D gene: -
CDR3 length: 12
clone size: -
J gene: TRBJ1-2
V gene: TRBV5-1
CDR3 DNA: TGCGCCAGCAGCTTGGATGGCTCTGGCTACACCTTC
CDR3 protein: CASSLDGSGYTF

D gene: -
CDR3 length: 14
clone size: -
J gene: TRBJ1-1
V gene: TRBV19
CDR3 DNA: TGTGCCAGTACGGGGACACAGGTGAACACTGAAGCTTTCTTT
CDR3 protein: CASTGTQVNTEAFF

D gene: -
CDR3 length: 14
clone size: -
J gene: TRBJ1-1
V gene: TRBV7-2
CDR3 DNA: TGTGCCAGCAGGACCTCCGGCCTGAACACTGAAGCTTTCTTT
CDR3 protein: CASRTSGLNTEAFF

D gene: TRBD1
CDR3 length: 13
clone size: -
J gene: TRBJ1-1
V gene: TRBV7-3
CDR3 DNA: TGTGCCAGCAGCCGACGGACAGGTACTGAAGCTTTCTTT
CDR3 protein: CASSRRTGTEAFF

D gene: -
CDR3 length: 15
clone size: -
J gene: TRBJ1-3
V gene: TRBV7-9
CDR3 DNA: TGTGCCAGCAGCCAAGGGACGCACTCTGGAAACACCATATATTTT
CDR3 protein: CASSQGTHSGNTIYF

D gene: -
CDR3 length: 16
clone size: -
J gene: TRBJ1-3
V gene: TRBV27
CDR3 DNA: TGTGCCAGCAGTTTAGGGCCGGGGCTGAGCGGAAACACCATATATTTT
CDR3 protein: CASSLGPGLSGNTIYF

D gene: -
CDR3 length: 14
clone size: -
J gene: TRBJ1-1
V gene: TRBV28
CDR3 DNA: TGTGCCAGCAGTTTATCCCCTGCAATAGGTATAACTTTCTTT
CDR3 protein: CASSLSPAIGITFF

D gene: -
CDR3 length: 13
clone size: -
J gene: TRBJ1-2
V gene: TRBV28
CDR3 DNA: TGTGCCAGCAAGAGGCAGGGCCTCTATGGCTACACCTTC
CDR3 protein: CASKRQGLYGYTF

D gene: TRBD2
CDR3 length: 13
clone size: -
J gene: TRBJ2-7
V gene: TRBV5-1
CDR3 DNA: TGCGCCAGCCTAGAGCGGGAGGGGGGCGAGCAGTACTTC
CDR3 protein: CASLEREGGEQYF

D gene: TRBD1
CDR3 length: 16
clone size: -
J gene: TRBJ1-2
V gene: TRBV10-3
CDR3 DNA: TGTGCCATCAGTGAGTCGGGGGGACAGGGAGTAGATGGCTACACCTTC
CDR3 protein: CAISESGGQGVDGYTF

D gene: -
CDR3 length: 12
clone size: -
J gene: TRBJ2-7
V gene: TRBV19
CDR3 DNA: TGTGCCAGTAGTATCTCCTCCTACGAGCAGTACTTC
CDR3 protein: CASSISSYEQYF